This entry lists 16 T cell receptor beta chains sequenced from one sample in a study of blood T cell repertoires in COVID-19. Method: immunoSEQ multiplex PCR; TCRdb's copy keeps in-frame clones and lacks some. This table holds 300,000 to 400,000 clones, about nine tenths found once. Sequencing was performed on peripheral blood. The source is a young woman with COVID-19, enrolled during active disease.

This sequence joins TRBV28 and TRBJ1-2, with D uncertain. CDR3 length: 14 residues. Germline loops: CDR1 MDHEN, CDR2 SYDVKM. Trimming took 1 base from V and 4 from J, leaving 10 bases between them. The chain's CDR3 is CASSLSRVLYGYTF. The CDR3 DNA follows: TGTGCCAGCAGTTTATCGAGAGTACTCTATGGCTACACCTTC.

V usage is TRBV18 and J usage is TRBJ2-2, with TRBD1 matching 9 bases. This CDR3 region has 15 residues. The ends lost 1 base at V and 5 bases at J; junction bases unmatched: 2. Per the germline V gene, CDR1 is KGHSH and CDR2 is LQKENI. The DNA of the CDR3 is TGTGCCAGCTCACCACTGGGGACAGGGACCGGGGAGCTGTTTTTT. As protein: CASSPLGTGTGELFF.

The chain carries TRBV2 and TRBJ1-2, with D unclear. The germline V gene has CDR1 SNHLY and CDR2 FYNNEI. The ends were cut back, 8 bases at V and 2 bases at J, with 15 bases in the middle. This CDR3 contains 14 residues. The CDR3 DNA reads TGTGCCAGCCTCGCCCGGCGGGCCAACTATGGCTACACCTTC. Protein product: CASLARRANYGYTF.

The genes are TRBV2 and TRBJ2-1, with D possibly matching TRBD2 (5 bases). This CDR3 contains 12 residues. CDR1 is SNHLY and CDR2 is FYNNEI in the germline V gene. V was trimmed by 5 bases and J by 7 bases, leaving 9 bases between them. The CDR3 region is CASSKLGNEQFF. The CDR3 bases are TGTGCCAGCAGTAAACTAGGTAATGAGCAGTTCTTC.

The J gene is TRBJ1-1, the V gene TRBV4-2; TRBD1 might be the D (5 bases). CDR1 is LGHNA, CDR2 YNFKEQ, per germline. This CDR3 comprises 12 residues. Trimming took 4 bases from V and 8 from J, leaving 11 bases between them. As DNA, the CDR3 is TGTGCCAGCAGCCCCCTGGGGCAGGAAGCTTTCTTT. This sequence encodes CASSPLGQEAFF.

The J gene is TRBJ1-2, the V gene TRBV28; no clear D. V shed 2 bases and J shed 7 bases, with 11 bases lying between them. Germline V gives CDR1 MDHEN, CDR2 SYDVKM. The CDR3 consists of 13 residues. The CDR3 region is CASSLSQLAGYTF. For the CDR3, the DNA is TGTGCCAGCAGTTTAAGTCAATTGGCTGGCTACACCTTC.

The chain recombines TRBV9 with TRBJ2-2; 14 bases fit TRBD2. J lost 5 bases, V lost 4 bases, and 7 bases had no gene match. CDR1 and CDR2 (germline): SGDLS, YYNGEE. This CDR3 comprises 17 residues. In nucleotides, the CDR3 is TGTGCCAGCAGCCCTGGACTAGCGGGGGGTGGTACCGGGGAGCTGTTTTTT. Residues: CASSPGLAGGGTGELFF.

The CDR3 reads CASSPGNGNEQFF. The CDR3 nucleotides are TGTGCCAGCAGCCCAGGGAACGGCAATGAGCAGTTCTTC. The V gene is TRBV7-9, the J gene TRBJ2-1, with D tentatively TRBD1 (5 bases). This CDR3 spans 13 amino acids. From germline, CDR1 is SEHNR and CDR2 FQNEAQ (reference sequence). V gave up 5 bases and J gave up 6 bases, with 11 bases separating them.

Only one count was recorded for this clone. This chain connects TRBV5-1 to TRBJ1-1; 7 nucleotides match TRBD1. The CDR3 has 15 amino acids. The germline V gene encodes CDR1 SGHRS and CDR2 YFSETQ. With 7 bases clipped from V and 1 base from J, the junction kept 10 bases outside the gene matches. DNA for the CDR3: TGCGCCAGCGGTACGGGACAGATACCGAACACTGAAGCTTTCTTT. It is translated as CASGTGQIPNTEAFF.

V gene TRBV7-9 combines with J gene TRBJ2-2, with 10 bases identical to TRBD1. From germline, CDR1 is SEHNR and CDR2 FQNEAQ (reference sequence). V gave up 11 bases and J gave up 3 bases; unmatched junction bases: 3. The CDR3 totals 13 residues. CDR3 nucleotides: TGTGCCTCAGGACAGGGGGACACCGGGGAGCTGTTTTTT. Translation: CASGQGDTGELFF.

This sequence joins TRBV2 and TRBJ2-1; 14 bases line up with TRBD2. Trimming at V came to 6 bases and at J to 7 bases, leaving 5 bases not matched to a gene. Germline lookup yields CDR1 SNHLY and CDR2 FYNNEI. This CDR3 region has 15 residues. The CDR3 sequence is CASRRLAGGWNEQFF. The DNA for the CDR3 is TGTGCCAGCAGGAGACTAGCGGGGGGGTGGAATGAGCAGTTCTTC.

The CDR3, as DNA: TGCGCCAGCAGCCAAGATTGGCGACAGGGGGATGGCTACACCTTC. This sequence encodes CASSQDWRQGDGYTF. V is TRBV4-3 and J is TRBJ1-2; 9 positions match TRBD1. The V and J ends lost 0 bases and 6 bases, in that order; junction bases with no gene match: 5. CDR1 and CDR2 from the germline V gene are LGHNA and YSLEER. This CDR3 contains 15 residues.

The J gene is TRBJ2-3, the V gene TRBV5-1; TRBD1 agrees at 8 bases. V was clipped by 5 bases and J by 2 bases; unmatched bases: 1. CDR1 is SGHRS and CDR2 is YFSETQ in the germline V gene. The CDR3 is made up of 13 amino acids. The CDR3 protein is CASRDRDTDTQYF. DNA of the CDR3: TGCGCCAGCAGGGACAGGGACACAGATACGCAGTATTTT. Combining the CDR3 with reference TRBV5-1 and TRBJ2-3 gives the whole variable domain KAGVTQTPRYLIKTRGQQVTLSCSPISGHRSVSWYQQTPGQGLQFLFEYFSETQRNKGNFPGRFSGRQFSNSRSEMNVSTLELGDSALYLCASRDRDTDTQYFGPGTRLTVL.

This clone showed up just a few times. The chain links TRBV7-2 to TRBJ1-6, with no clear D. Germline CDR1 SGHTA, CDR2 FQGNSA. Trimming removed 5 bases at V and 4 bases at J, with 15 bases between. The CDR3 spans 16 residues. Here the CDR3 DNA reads TGTGCCAGCAGCCCCCGGGGTGTCCATTATAATTCACCCCTCCACTTT. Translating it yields CASSPRGVHYNSPLHF.

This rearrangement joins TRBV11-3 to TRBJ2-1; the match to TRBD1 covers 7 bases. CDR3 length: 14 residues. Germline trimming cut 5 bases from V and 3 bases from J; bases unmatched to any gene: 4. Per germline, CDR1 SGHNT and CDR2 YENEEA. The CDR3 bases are TGTGCCAGCAGCCGACAGGGATTCTACAATGAGCAGTTCTTC. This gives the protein CASSRQGFYNEQFF.

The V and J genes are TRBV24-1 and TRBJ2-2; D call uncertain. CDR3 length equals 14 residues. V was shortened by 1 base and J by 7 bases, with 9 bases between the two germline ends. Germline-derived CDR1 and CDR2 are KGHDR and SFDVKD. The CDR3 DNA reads TGTGCCACCAGTGATTTCAGAGGTTTCGGGGAGCTGTTTTTT. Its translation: CATSDFRGFGELFF.